The 14 T cell receptor beta chains in this list originate from one sample, sequenced in a study of Ad26.COV2.S vaccination and SARS-CoV-2 variants (dated by TCRdb to 2020 to 2023). The library was generated by the immunoSEQ multiplex PCR assay. TCRdb holds this immuneACCESS table with in-frame rearrangements only. Some clones are missing; in checked studies, unresolved V genes explain under half, and the rest has no known cause. This sample is represented by roughly 400,000 clones; around 92% of them were singletons. Approximately 1.7% of the sample lies in the top ten. The intended sense of this specimen's treatment or condition label: over 15 received Ad26.COV2.S at low or high dose, single or two shots; 5 received placebo; per-sample allocation not given. Repertoires of vaccine and placebo recipients were sequenced from samples collected on day 63 after the first injection. The sample was peripheral blood, taken in a trial of Ad26.COV2.S vaccine versus placebo. The receptors were sampled from a person aged 18-60 years who received the Ad26.COV2.S COVID-19 vaccine or a placebo.

This sequence joins TRBV5-3 and TRBJ1-5; TRBD1 aligns across 10 bases. TRBV5-3 has ORF status, its function being uncertain. Trimming removed 2 bases from V and 0 bases from J; junction bases left unmatched: 11. This CDR3 is 19 amino acids long. The DNA of the CDR3 is TGTGCCAGAAGCTTCAGAGAGAGGGACAGGGGATTTAGCAATCAGCCCCAGCATTTT. It translates to CARSFRERDRGFSNQPQHF.

The gene calls are TRBV30 and TRBJ2-5, with 9 bases aligning to TRBD2. J gave up 3 bases and V 1 base, and 18 bases lay outside the gene matches. Germline CDR1 reads GTSNPN; CDR2 reads SVGIG (reference sequence). The CDR3 is made up of 19 amino acids. The CDR3 DNA sequence: TGTGCCTGGAGTGCCCTCCGTTTGCGGGGGGGCCGGACCGAAGAGACCCAGTACTTC. Amino acids: CAWSALRLRGGRTEETQYF.

The chain has TRBV28 and TRBJ2-3, with D perhaps being TRBD1 or TRBD2 (5 bases each). This CDR3 is 17 amino acids long. CDR1 and CDR2 from the germline V gene are MDHEN and SYDVKM. V was cut by 6 bases and J by 2 bases, with 21 bases left in between. The CDR3 nucleotides are TGTGCCAGCAGCCTCCCGGGACGCCCGAGGTCCACAGATACGCAGTATTTT. This translates into CASSLPGRPRSTDTQYF.

The chain recombines TRBV24-1 with TRBJ2-1, with D perhaps TRBD2 (6 bases). V lost 5 bases, J lost 10 bases, and 14 bases lay in between. There are 13 residues in the CDR3. Germline V CDR1 and CDR2: KGHDR, SFDVKD. The CDR3 spells CATSAGVLREQFF. The CDR3 DNA sequence: TGTGCCACCAGTGCGGGGGTCTTGAGGGAGCAGTTCTTC.

The chain recombines TRBV5-4 with TRBJ2-7, with a weak D call TRBD1 (5 bases). The germline V and J ends were trimmed by 3 bases and 3 bases, with 13 bases remaining between them. This CDR3 contains 14 residues. The germline gives CDR1 SGHNT, CDR2 YYREEE (reference sequence). The CDR3 loop is CASSSRRRGYEQYF. The DNA for the CDR3 is TGTGCCAGCAGCTCAAGGCGAAGGGGCTACGAGCAGTACTTC.

The chain carries TRBV30 and TRBJ2-3; D is ambiguous. The CDR3 consists of 11 residues. With 0 bases removed from V and 12 bases from J, the gap between germline ends came to 10 bases. Germline values: CDR1 GTSNPN, CDR2 SVGIG (reference sequence). CDR3 DNA: TGTGCCTGGAGTGTAGGGCCGCGCCAGTATTTT. This translates into CAWSVGPRQYF.

The chain is built from TRBV7-2 and TRBJ2-7; TRBD2 might be the D (7 bases). V lost 3 bases and J 2 bases, leaving 14 bases between the germline ends. Looked up from germline, CDR1 is SGHTA and CDR2 is FQGNSA. This CDR3 is 15 amino acids long. In DNA, the CDR3 is TGTGCCAGCAGCTTCCGGCGGGGGCCTGCCTACGAGCAGTACTTC. Translating it yields CASSFRRGPAYEQYF.

The chain carries TRBV28 and TRBJ1-2; tentative D call: TRBD1 (5 bases). Germline CDR1 is MDHEN and CDR2 is SYDVKM. The CDR3 is 13 residues long. V shed 2 bases and J shed 4 bases, with 8 bases lying between them. The CDR3 sequence: CASSLLGLYGYTF. Written as DNA, the CDR3 is TGTGCCAGCAGTTTACTGGGGCTCTATGGCTACACCTTC.

The chain employs TRBV5-1 and TRBJ2-1; no firm D call. V gave up 0 bases and J gave up 11 bases, with 6 bases separating them. This CDR3 has 11 residues. Per germline, CDR1 SGHRS and CDR2 YFSETQ. The CDR3 sequence: CASSLGGKQFF. CDR3 DNA sequence: TGCGCCAGCAGCTTGGGGGGTAAGCAGTTCTTC.

This chain links TRBV10-3 with TRBJ2-7; tentative D call: TRBD2 (5 bases). Germline lookup yields CDR1 ENHRY and CDR2 SYGVKD. The CDR3 extends over 16 amino acids. The V end was cut by 3 bases, the J end by 2 bases, with 17 bases between. The CDR3 sequence is CAISDPFGRGTYEQYF. The CDR3 DNA follows: TGTGCCATCAGTGACCCTTTCGGACGGGGAACCTACGAGCAGTACTTC.

This chain links TRBV5-1 with TRBJ2-5, with 10 bases fitting TRBD1. CDR1 and CDR2 (germline): SGHRS, YFSETQ. J gave up 5 bases and V 7 bases, and 11 bases lay outside the gene matches. The CDR3 sequence is 15 residues long. Written as DNA, the CDR3 is TGCGCCAGCTACTCCGGGACAGGGGCGACGGAGACCCAGTACTTC. It encodes CASYSGTGATETQYF.

This chain connects TRBV6-2 or TRBV6-3 to TRBJ2-5; 7 positions agree with TRBD1. CDR3 length: 14 residues. The junction had 2 bases not matched to a gene; V was cut back by 2 bases and J by 2 bases. Germline loops: CDR1 MNHEY, CDR2 SVGEGT. As DNA, the CDR3 is TGTGCCAGCAGTTACACCAGGGGGCAAGAGACCCAGTACTTC. Protein: CASSYTRGQETQYF.

With respect to this clone: Other DNA sequences in this specimen translate into the identical CDR3. The CDR3 reads CASSYGGNTGELFF. The CDR3 DNA reads TGTGCCAGCAGTTACGGGGGAAACACCGGGGAGCTGTTTTTT. The chain is built from TRBV6-5 and TRBJ2-2; tentatively, D is TRBD1 or TRBD2 (5 bases each). The V end lost 2 bases, the J end lost 2 bases, and 6 bases lay between the germline ends. The CDR3 totals 14 residues. Per germline, CDR1 MNHEY and CDR2 SVGAGI.

The V call is TRBV29-1, the J call TRBJ1-2; D is perhaps TRBD1 (5 bases). Trimming left V 3 bases short and J 4 bases short, with 12 bases between. From germline, CDR1 is SQVTM and CDR2 ANQGSEA. The CDR3 runs to 13 residues. The CDR3 bases are TGCAGCGTTGATCAGGGCAGGGTCTATGGCTACACCTTC. Protein sequence: CSVDQGRVYGYTF. Supplemented by reference TRBV29-1 and TRBJ1-2, the full variable domain reads SAVISQKPSRDICQRGTSLTIQCQVDSQVTMMFWYRQQPGQSLTLIATANQGSEATYESGFVIDKFPISRPNLTFSTLTVSNMSPEDSSIYLCSVDQGRVYGYTFGSGTRLTVV.